The 32 T cell receptor beta chains listed next were all sequenced from one sample in a study of blood T cell repertoires in COVID-19. Data came from immunoSEQ multiplex PCR; TCRdb stores just in-frame clones and leaves some out. The profile covers more than 150,000 clones, with 80% to 90% appearing a single time and about 0.95% taken by the ten largest. Material: peripheral blood. All receptors come from a woman between 18 and 30 years old who had recovered from COVID-19.

The chain employs TRBV7-2 and TRBJ2-7; D perhaps matches TRBD1 (6 bases). V was cut by 2 bases and J by 2 bases, with 13 bases left in between. The length of the CDR3 is 15 residues. The germline V gene has CDR1 SGHTA and CDR2 FQGNSA. The CDR3 loop reads CASSLQVQGAYEQYF. The CDR3 nucleotides are TGTGCCAGCAGCTTACAGGTACAGGGAGCCTACGAGCAGTACTTC.

This chain connects TRBV2 to TRBJ2-3; 14 nucleotides match TRBD2. The CDR3 length is 16 residues. Losses at the gene ends were 3 bases for V and 4 bases for J; bases not matched to a gene: 3. In germline, CDR1 is SNHLY, CDR2 FYNNEI. The CDR3 loop is CASSEGGLAGADTQYF. CDR3 coding DNA: TGTGCCAGCAGTGAGGGGGGACTAGCGGGAGCAGATACGCAGTATTTT.

The V and J genes are TRBV3-1 (or the pseudogene TRBV3-2) and TRBJ1-4; TRBD1 is a possible D gene (6 bases). This CDR3 contains 15 residues. Trimming took off 1 base at V and 8 bases at J, with 14 bases between the two ends. CDR1 and CDR2 (germline): LGHDT, YNNKEL (reference sequence). The CDR3 loop is CASSQARGGQEKLFF. The CDR3 DNA reads TGTGCCAGCAGCCAAGCTAGGGGGGGGCAAGAAAAACTGTTTTTT.

The CDR3 loop reads CAWSVRGWDYGYTF. The CDR3 DNA follows: TGTGCCTGGAGTGTAAGGGGTTGGGACTATGGCTACACCTTC. The genes are TRBV30 and TRBJ1-2; perhaps TRBD1 as D (5 bases). Trimming shortened V by 0 bases and J by 3 bases, and 11 bases separated the two germline ends. Germline CDR1 is GTSNPN and CDR2 is SVGIG (reference sequence). The CDR3 runs to 14 residues.

The chain uses TRBV10-3 and TRBJ1-6; 8 positions match TRBD1. CDR1 and CDR2 (germline): ENHRY, SYGVKD. There are 19 residues in the CDR3. V dropped 5 bases and J dropped 8; count of bases not matched to a gene: 20. The chain's CDR3 is CAISQDSGTGFRLDSPLHF. The CDR3 DNA is TGTGCCATCAGTCAGGACTCCGGGACAGGTTTTCGTCTCGATTCACCCCTCCACTTT.

The chain couples TRBV18 to TRBJ2-1; 9 nucleotides line up with TRBD1. CDR1 is KGHSH and CDR2 is LQKENI in the germline V gene. V was pared by 3 bases and J by 4 bases, with 1 base of the junction left unmatched. The CDR3 runs 14 residues. CDR3 in amino acids: CASSPGQGYNEQFF. CDR3 DNA: TGTGCCAGCTCACCGGGACAGGGTTACAATGAGCAGTTCTTC.

As concerns this clone: The sample holds other DNA sequences that translate to the same CDR3. The chain employs TRBV12-3 or TRBV12-4 and TRBJ2-1; 10 bases agree with TRBD2. The CDR3 spans 13 residues. The V gene end was trimmed by 7 bases and the J gene end by 7 bases; junction bases not matched to a gene: 4. The CDR3 is CASTLAGVNEQFF. As DNA, the CDR3 is TGTGCCAGCACCCTAGCGGGAGTGAATGAGCAGTTCTTC.

The chain carries TRBV9 and TRBJ2-3; D possibly corresponds to TRBD2 (6 bases). Per the germline V gene, CDR1 is SGDLS and CDR2 is YYNGEE. Trimming shortened V by 3 bases and J by 0 bases, and 8 bases separated the two germline ends. This CDR3 has 14 residues. The CDR3 loop reads CASSDSGSTDTQYF. The CDR3 bases are TGTGCCAGCAGCGATAGCGGAAGCACAGATACGCAGTATTTT.

This clone was seen only once. V gene TRBV24-1 combines with J gene TRBJ2-1; D perhaps matches TRBD1 (6 bases). Germline assignment: CDR1 KGHDR and CDR2 SFDVKD. The length of the CDR3 is 15 residues. The ends were cut back, 3 bases at V and 3 bases at J, with 11 bases in the middle. The CDR3 coding sequence is TGTGCCACCAGTGATACCGGGACATACTACAATGAGCAGTTCTTC. This translates into CATSDTGTYYNEQFF.

This clone was found once. The V and J genes are TRBV4-2 and TRBJ2-7; D ambiguous. The CDR3 has 16 amino acids. From germline, CDR1 is LGHNA and CDR2 YNFKEQ. V dropped 0 bases and J dropped 6 bases, with 18 bases sitting between them. The CDR3 loop reads CASSQDIFSYSSEQYV. CDR3 coding DNA: TGTGCCAGCAGCCAAGATATTTTCTCATACAGCAGCGAGCAGTACGTC.

The chain joins TRBV5-1 to TRBJ1-2, with TRBD1 matching 7 bases. Germline V gene lookup returns CDR1 SGHRS and CDR2 YFSETQ. The CDR3 runs 16 residues. Trimming at V came to 0 bases and at J to 4 bases, leaving 9 bases not matched to a gene. The CDR3 loop reads CASSLEVGGEAYGYTF. Here the CDR3 DNA reads TGCGCCAGCAGCTTGGAGGTAGGGGGCGAGGCCTATGGCTACACCTTC.

V and J are TRBV7-2 and TRBJ2-7; 7 nucleotides align to TRBD1. V shed 0 bases and J 5 bases; nucleotides not matched to a gene: 7. This CDR3 has 15 amino acids. Germline CDR1 SGHTA, CDR2 FQGNSA. For the CDR3, the DNA is TGTGCCAGCAGCTTAGCTAGCCAGGGGGTTGACGAGCAGTACTTC. Its protein product is CASSLASQGVDEQYF.

The rearrangement uses TRBV9 and TRBJ2-3, with a tentative D call TRBD2 (5 bases). The germline CDR1 and CDR2 sequences are SGDLS and YYNGEE. CDR3 length equals 12 residues. Trimming pared 3 bases from V and 7 bases from J, leaving 9 bases between. The chain's CDR3 is CASSDDGNTQYF. CDR3 bases: TGTGCCAGCAGCGACGACGGGAATACGCAGTATTTT.

The CDR3 reads CASSRPGLAGTDTQYF. The CDR3 DNA reads TGTGCCAGCAGCCGACCGGGACTAGCGGGAACAGATACGCAGTATTTT. The chain joins TRBV6-2 or TRBV6-3 to TRBJ2-3, with 13 bases that match TRBD2. From germline, CDR1 is MNHEY and CDR2 SVGEGT. J gave up 3 bases and V 6 bases, and 6 bases lay outside the gene matches. This CDR3 is built from 16 residues.

The V call is TRBV7-3, the J call TRBJ2-1; TRBD2 aligns across 12 bases. This CDR3 spans 15 amino acids. Germline V CDR1 and CDR2: SGHTA, FQGTGA. V lost 0 bases to trimming and J lost 9 bases; unmatched junction nucleotides: 3. The CDR3 protein is CASSLTLAGGIEQFF. In nucleotides, the CDR3 is TGTGCCAGCAGCTTAACGCTAGCGGGAGGGATTGAGCAGTTCTTC.

The chain employs TRBV4-3 and TRBJ1-4; D perhaps matches TRBD1 (6 bases). CDR3 size: 16 residues. From germline, CDR1 is LGHNA and CDR2 YSLEER. V lost 3 bases and J lost 3, with 14 bases in between. The CDR3 DNA is TGCGCCAGCAGCCAGGTACCGACAGGTTCTAATGAAAAACTGTTTTTT. It is translated as CASSQVPTGSNEKLFF.

CDR3 loop: CASRTSGYTGNTIYF. The DNA for the CDR3 is TGTGCCAGTAGGACTTCAGGGTATACCGGAAACACCATATATTTT. The V call is TRBV19, the J call TRBJ1-3, with D possibly TRBD1 on 5 matching bases. This CDR3 is built from 15 residues. The V end was cut by 6 bases, the J end by 4 bases, with 16 bases between. CDR1 and CDR2 from the germline V gene are LNHDA and SQIVND (reference sequence).

Only one count was recorded for this clone. J is TRBJ1-2 and V is TRBV2, with D possibly TRBD1 on 6 matching bases. Trimming removed 6 bases at V and 4 bases at J, with 18 bases between. The CDR3 sequence is 15 residues long. The germline CDR1 and CDR2 sequences are SNHLY and FYNNEI. The CDR3 DNA is TGTGCCAGCAGCGATTACAGGGTTAGGGGCTATGGCTACACCTTC. Translating it yields CASSDYRVRGYGYTF.

This clone occurred once. The chain uses TRBV25-1 and TRBJ2-5; 7 bases are shared with TRBD1. The CDR3 covers 15 residues. From germline, CDR1 is MGHDK and CDR2 SYGVNS. V was pared by 6 bases and J by 0 bases, with 7 bases of the junction left unmatched. Here the CDR3 reads CASRPIDRDQETQYF. The CDR3 DNA is TGTGCCAGCAGACCAATCGACAGGGACCAAGAGACCCAGTACTTC.

The V gene is TRBV7-9, the J gene TRBJ1-5, with D perhaps matching TRBD1 (5 bases). The germline CDR1 and CDR2 sequences are SEHNR and FQNEAQ (reference sequence). This CDR3 is built from 16 residues. V lost 2 bases and J 5 bases, leaving 16 bases between the germline ends. CDR3 protein: CASSLQGVGFDQPQHF. The CDR3 DNA reads TGTGCCAGCAGCTTACAGGGCGTGGGGTTTGATCAGCCCCAGCATTTT.

This chain links TRBV7-2 with TRBJ2-3, with TRBD2 matching over 8 bases. V dropped 7 bases and J dropped 3; count of bases not matched to a gene: 12. CDR3 length: 16 residues. Germline values: CDR1 SGHTA, CDR2 FQGNSA. CDR3 loop: CASIAGTSIRTDTQYF. For the CDR3, the DNA is TGTGCCAGCATCGCCGGGACTAGTATCAGGACAGATACGCAGTATTTT.

The genes are TRBV19 and TRBJ1-5, with D uncertain. Looked up from germline, CDR1 is LNHDA and CDR2 is SQIVND (reference sequence). The CDR3 sequence is 15 residues long. The ends were cut back, 2 bases at V and 4 bases at J, with 12 bases in the middle. Here the CDR3 DNA reads TGTGCCAGTAGTATATCGGGGAATACTAATCAGCCCCAGCATTTT. Its translation is CASSISGNTNQPQHF.

CDR3 nucleotides: TGTGCCAGCAGGGCGACTAGCGGGCCCACAGATACGCAGTATTTT. It is translated as CASRATSGPTDTQYF. This rearrangement joins TRBV5-4 to TRBJ2-3; 10 bases align to TRBD2. From germline, CDR1 is SGHNT and CDR2 YYREEE (reference sequence). V dropped 5 bases and J dropped 2; count of bases not matched to a gene: 5. This CDR3 is built from 15 residues.

The genes are TRBV5-8 and TRBJ1-5, with 7 bases identical to TRBD1. The CDR3 is 15 residues long. CDR1 is SGHTS and CDR2 is YDEGEE in the germline V gene. Losses at the gene ends were 5 bases for V and 4 bases for J; bases not matched to a gene: 9. CDR3 loop: CASSLEGTANQPQHF. The CDR3 coding sequence is TGTGCCAGCAGTCTGGAGGGGACAGCAAATCAGCCCCAGCATTTT.

This rearrangement joins TRBV2 to TRBJ1-5; weak D call: TRBD1 (6 bases). The CDR3 has 14 amino acids. Per germline, CDR1 SNHLY and CDR2 FYNNEI. Deletions cut 4 bases from V and 2 bases from J, with 9 bases between. CDR3 DNA sequence: TGTGCCAGCAGTGGACAGGAGCGCAATCAGCCCCAGCATTTT. It codes for CASSGQERNQPQHF.

The chain couples TRBV30 to TRBJ1-2, with D unresolved. Trimming pared 4 bases from V and 4 bases from J, leaving 10 bases between. Germline CDR1 reads GTSNPN; CDR2 reads SVGIG (reference sequence). The CDR3 is 12 residues long. Here the CDR3 DNA reads TGTGCCTGGATGTCTGTTCCCTATGGCTACACCTTC. Translated: CAWMSVPYGYTF.

This rearrangement joins TRBV11-2 to TRBJ2-7; D might be TRBD2 (5 bases). V lost 5 bases to trimming and J lost 5 bases, with 13 bases between them. CDR3 length: 13 amino acids. Per germline, CDR1 SGHAT and CDR2 FQNNGV. In DNA form, the CDR3 reads TGTGCCAGCAGCCTTTGGGCCGGGGACGAGCAGTACTTC. Protein: CASSLWAGDEQYF.

The J gene is TRBJ2-2, the V gene TRBV6-1; 10 bases map to TRBD2. J lost 7 bases, V lost 1 base, and 9 bases had no gene match. The CDR3 runs to 17 residues. Germline V lookup: CDR1 MNHNS, CDR2 SASEGT. The DNA for the CDR3 is TGTGCCAGCAGTGAAGAGGCAGCGGGGGGGCCTGGCGGGGAGCTGTTTTTT. Protein product: CASSEEAAGGPGGELFF.

The chain uses TRBV7-2 and TRBJ2-3, with TRBD2 matching over 8 bases. The CDR3 spans 17 residues. V lost 3 bases to trimming and J lost 0 bases; unmatched junction nucleotides: 8. Germline assignment: CDR1 SGHTA and CDR2 FQGNSA. CDR3 loop: CASSLRGASTSTDTQYF. The CDR3 bases are TGTGCCAGCAGCTTGCGGGGGGCTTCTACTAGCACAGATACGCAGTATTTT.

The CDR3 sequence: CASSFRETQYF. The DNA for the CDR3 is TGTGCCAGCAGCTTTAGAGAGACCCAGTACTTC. The rearrangement joins TRBV7-2 to TRBJ2-5; D is ambiguous. Trimming stripped 3 bases from V and 4 bases from J, with 3 bases between. Per germline, CDR1 SGHTA and CDR2 FQGNSA. The CDR3 extends over 11 amino acids.

This sequence joins TRBV27 and TRBJ2-2; 7 bases align to TRBD2. CDR1 is MNHEY and CDR2 is SMNVEV in the germline V gene (reference sequence). V gave up 4 bases and J gave up 0 bases; unmatched junction bases: 8. There are 17 residues in the CDR3. Here the CDR3 reads CASSSLAVATNTGELFF. The CDR3 DNA is TGTGCCAGCAGTTCCCTAGCGGTAGCGACGAACACCGGGGAGCTGTTTTTT.

The J gene is TRBJ1-2, the V gene TRBV6-1; possibly TRBD1 for D (6 bases). The CDR3 has 12 amino acids. Trimming pared 7 bases from V and 5 bases from J, leaving 11 bases between. The germline V gene has CDR1 MNHNS and CDR2 SASEGT. CDR3 DNA sequence: TGTGCCAGCAAGACAGGAGATTATGGCTACACCTTC. Translated: CASKTGDYGYTF.